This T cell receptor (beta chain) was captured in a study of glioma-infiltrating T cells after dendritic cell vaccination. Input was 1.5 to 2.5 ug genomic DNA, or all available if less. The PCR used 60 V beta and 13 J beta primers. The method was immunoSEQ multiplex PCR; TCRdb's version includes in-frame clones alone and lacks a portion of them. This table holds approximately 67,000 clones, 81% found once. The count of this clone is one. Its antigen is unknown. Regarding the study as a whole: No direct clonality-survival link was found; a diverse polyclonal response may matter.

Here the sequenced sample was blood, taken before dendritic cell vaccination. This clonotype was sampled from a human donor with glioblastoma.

The CDR3 spells CASSASGSNTEAFF. The CDR3 DNA reads as TGTGCCAGCAGCGCGTCGGGGTCGAACACTGAAGCTTTCTTT. The chain is built from TRBV7-2 and TRBJ1-1; no clear D. CDR1 and CDR2 from the germline V gene are SGHTA and FQGNSA. The CDR3 has 14 residues. The ends were cut back, 5 bases at V and 1 base at J, with 11 bases in the middle. The full variable domain, completed using reference TRBV7-2 and TRBJ1-1, is GAGVSQSPSNKVTEKGKDVELRCDPISGHTALYWYRQSLGQGLEFLIYFQGNSAPDKSGLPSDRFSAERTGGSVSTLTIQRTQQEDSAVYLCASSASGSNTEAFFGQGTRLTVV.